This entry lists 9 T cell receptor beta chains sequenced from one sample in a study of blood T cell repertoires in COVID-19. TCRdb keeps only in-frame clones here, not all; method: immunoSEQ multiplex PCR. The sample gives roughly 64,000 clones, around 80% of which show up once; approximately 5.3% is in the top ten. Sequencing was carried out using peripheral blood. These receptors all come from a human donor in a cohort sampled during active COVID-19.

The gene calls are TRBV5-1 and TRBJ1-1; D uncertain. CDR1 is SGHRS, CDR2 YFSETQ, per germline. This CDR3 is 14 amino acids long. The ends were cut back, 0 bases at V and 2 bases at J, with 8 bases in the middle. This CDR3 is CASSLASLNTEAFF. Here the CDR3 DNA reads TGCGCCAGCAGCTTGGCCTCTTTAAACACTGAAGCTTTCTTT.

The CDR3 DNA sequence: TGTGCCAGCAGCACTAGTCTAGCGTACGAGCAGTACTTC. This translates into CASSTSLAYEQYF. The rearrangement uses TRBV7-8 and TRBJ2-7; tentative D call: TRBD2 (6 bases). Germline lookup yields CDR1 SGHVS and CDR2 FQNEAQ. Trimming took 5 bases from V and 4 from J, leaving 12 bases between them. The CDR3 has 13 amino acids.

This chain links TRBV7-2 with TRBJ2-5; 9 nucleotides line up with TRBD2. Losses at the gene ends were 5 bases for V and 7 bases for J; bases not matched to a gene: 8. CDR1 is SGHTA, CDR2 FQGNSA, per germline. The CDR3 consists of 14 residues. The CDR3 loop is CASSPGGAGGTQYF. As DNA, the CDR3 is TGTGCCAGCAGCCCCGGGGGAGCGGGGGGGACCCAGTACTTC.

The genes are TRBV6-5 and TRBJ1-2, with 8 bases aligning to TRBD1. The germline V gene encodes CDR1 MNHEY and CDR2 SVGAGI. Trimming removed 10 bases from V and 4 bases from J; junction bases left unmatched: 8. The CDR3 has 13 residues. The CDR3 spells CATGQGLLYGYTF. CDR3 DNA sequence: TGTGCCACCGGACAGGGTCTCCTCTATGGCTACACCTTC.

CDR3 in amino acids: CASRPDTYSNQPQHF. In DNA, the CDR3 is TGTGCCAGTAGACCGGACACCTATAGCAATCAGCCCCAGCATTTT. The chain couples TRBV19 to TRBJ1-5; a possible D gene is TRBD1 (5 bases). V was cut by 6 bases and J by 0 bases, with 12 bases left in between. The CDR3 contains 15 residues. The germline gives CDR1 LNHDA, CDR2 SQIVND (reference sequence).

This clone was detected only a few times. The chain employs TRBV5-6 and TRBJ2-7, with 10 bases that match TRBD2. The CDR3 covers 18 residues. Trimming removed 4 bases from V and 6 bases from J; junction bases left unmatched: 19. In germline, CDR1 is SGHDT, CDR2 YYEEEE. In DNA form, the CDR3 reads TGTGCCAGCAGCGGGAGTGCCCTCTTAAGCGGGGGGGACCGCGAGCAGTACTTC. This gives the protein CASSGSALLSGGDREQYF. Full variable domain (remainder filled in from reference TRBV5-6 and TRBJ2-7): DAGVTQSPTHLIKTRGQQVTLRCSPKSGHDTVSWYQQALGQGPQFIFQYYEEEERQRGNFPDRFSGHQFPNYSSELNVNALLLGDSALYLCASSGSALLSGGDREQYFGPGTRLTVT.

This chain uses TRBV28 with TRBJ1-1, with D unresolved. The V gene's germline CDR1 is MDHEN and CDR2 SYDVKM. The CDR3 extends over 12 amino acids. Trimming cost V 3 bases and J 9 bases, with 11 bases left between them. The CDR3 spells CASSLSYVKAFF. For the CDR3, the DNA is TGTGCCAGCAGTTTGTCGTATGTTAAAGCTTTCTTT.

The V call is TRBV10-1, the J call TRBJ2-1; possibly TRBD1 for D (6 bases). CDR1 is WNHNN and CDR2 is SYGVQD in the germline V gene (reference sequence). The CDR3 is 15 residues long. The V and J ends lost 3 bases and 5 bases respectively, with 14 bases between them. The CDR3 reads CASSERLTGNNEQFF. Here the CDR3 DNA reads TGCGCCAGCAGTGAAAGGTTAACAGGGAACAATGAGCAGTTCTTC.

This chain links TRBV11-2 with TRBJ1-6, with TRBD1 matching over 9 bases. V was pared by 0 bases and J by 7 bases, with 1 base of the junction left unmatched. The germline gives CDR1 SGHAT, CDR2 FQNNGV. This CDR3 region has 15 residues. The CDR3 nucleotides read TGTGCCAGCAGCTTAGAGACAGGGGGGAATTCACCCCTCCACTTT. It encodes CASSLETGGNSPLHF.